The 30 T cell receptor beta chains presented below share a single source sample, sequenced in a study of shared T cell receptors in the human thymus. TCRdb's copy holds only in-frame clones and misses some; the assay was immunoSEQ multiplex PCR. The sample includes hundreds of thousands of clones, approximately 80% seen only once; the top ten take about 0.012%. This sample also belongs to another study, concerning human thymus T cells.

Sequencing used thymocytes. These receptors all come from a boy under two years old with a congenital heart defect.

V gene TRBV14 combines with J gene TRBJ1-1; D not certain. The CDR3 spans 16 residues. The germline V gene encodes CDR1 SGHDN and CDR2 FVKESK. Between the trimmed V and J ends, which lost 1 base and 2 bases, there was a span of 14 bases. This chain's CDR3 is CASSQVALRVNTEAFF. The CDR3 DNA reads TGTGCCAGCAGCCAAGTCGCCCTGAGGGTTAACACTGAAGCTTTCTTT.

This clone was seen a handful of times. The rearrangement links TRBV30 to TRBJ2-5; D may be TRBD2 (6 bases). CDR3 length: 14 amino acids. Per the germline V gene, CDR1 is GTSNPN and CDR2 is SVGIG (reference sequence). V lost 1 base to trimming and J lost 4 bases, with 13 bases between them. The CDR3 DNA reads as TGTGCCTGGAGTGGGGAGGCTAGCCCAGAGACCCAGTACTTC. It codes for CAWSGEASPETQYF.

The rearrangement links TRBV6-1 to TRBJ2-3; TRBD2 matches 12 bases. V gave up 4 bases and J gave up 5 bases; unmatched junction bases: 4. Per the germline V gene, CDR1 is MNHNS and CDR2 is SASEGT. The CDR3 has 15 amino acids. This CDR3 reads CASSVSSGRGDTQYF. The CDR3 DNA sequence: TGTGCCAGCAGTGTATCTAGCGGGAGGGGAGATACGCAGTATTTT.

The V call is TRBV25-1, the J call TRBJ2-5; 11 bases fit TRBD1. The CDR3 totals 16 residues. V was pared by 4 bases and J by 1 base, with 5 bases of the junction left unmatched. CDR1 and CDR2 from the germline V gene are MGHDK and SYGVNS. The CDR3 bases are TGTGCCAGCAGTGGAGGGGGGACAGGGGGCCAAGAGACCCAGTACTTC. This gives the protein CASSGGGTGGQETQYF.

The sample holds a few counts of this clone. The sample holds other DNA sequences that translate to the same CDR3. The CDR3 protein is CSVRDSSYEQYF. In nucleotides, the CDR3 is TGCAGCGTTAGGGACAGCTCCTACGAGCAGTACTTC. The gene calls are TRBV29-1 and TRBJ2-7; 7 nucleotides agree with TRBD1. This CDR3 contains 12 residues. CDR1 is SQVTM, CDR2 ANQGSEA, per germline. V shed 5 bases and J 0 bases; nucleotides not matched to a gene: 1.

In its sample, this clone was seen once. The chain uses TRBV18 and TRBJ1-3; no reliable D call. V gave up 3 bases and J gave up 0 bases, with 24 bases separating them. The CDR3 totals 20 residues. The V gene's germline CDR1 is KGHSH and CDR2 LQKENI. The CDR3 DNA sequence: TGTGCCAGCTCACCCCCTGCGGGAAATCTCCCCCCGAGCTCTGGAAACACCATATATTTT. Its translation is CASSPPAGNLPPSSGNTIYF.

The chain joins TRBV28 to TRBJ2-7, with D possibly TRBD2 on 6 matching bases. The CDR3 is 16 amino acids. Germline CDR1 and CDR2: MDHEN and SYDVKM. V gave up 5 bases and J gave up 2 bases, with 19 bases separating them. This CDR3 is CASSIWDSGRPYEQYF. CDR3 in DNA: TGTGCCAGCAGTATTTGGGACTCCGGAAGACCCTACGAGCAGTACTTC.

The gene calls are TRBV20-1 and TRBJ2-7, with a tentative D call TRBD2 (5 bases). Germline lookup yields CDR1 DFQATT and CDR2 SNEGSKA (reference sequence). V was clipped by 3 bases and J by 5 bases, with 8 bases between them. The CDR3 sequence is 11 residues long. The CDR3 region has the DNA TGCAGTGCTAGGGGAGCGGACGAGCAGTACTTC. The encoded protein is CSARGADEQYF.

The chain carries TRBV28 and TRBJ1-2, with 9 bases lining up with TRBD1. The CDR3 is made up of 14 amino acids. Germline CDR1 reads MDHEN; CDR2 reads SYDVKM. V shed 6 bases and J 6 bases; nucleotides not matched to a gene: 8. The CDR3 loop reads CASSIRDRVHGYTF. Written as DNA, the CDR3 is TGTGCCAGCAGCATCCGGGACAGGGTTCATGGCTACACCTTC.

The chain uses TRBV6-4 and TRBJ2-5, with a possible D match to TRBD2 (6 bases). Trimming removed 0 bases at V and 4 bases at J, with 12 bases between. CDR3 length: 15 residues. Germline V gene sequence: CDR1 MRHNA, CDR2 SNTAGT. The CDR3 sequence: CASSDSRGRRETQYF. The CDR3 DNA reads TGTGCCAGCAGTGACTCCCGGGGGAGGAGAGAGACCCAGTACTTC.

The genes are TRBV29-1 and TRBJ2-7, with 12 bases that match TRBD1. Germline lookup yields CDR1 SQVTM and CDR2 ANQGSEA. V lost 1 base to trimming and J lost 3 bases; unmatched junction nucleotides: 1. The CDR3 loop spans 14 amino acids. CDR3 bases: TGCAGCGTTGAAGGGGACAGGGGGCTCTACGAGCAGTACTTC. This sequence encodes CSVEGDRGLYEQYF.

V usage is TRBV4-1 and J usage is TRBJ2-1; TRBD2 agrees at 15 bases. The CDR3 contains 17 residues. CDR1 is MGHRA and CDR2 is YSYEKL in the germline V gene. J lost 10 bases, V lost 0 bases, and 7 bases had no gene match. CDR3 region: CASSQDKGLAGGWEQFF. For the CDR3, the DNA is TGCGCCAGCAGCCAAGATAAGGGACTAGCGGGAGGCTGGGAGCAGTTCTTC.

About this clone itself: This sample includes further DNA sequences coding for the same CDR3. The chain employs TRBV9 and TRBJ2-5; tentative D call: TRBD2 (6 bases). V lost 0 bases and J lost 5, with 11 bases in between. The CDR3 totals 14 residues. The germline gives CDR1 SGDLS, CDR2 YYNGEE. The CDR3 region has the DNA TGTGCCAGCAGCGTAGGAACGGGAGTGGAGACCCAGTACTTC. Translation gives CASSVGTGVETQYF.

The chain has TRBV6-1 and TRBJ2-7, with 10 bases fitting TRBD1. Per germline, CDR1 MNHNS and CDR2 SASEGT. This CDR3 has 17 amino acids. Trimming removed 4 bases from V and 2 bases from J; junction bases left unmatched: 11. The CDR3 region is CASSGQGAKDNTYEQYF. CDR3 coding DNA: TGTGCCAGCAGTGGACAGGGGGCGAAGGATAATACCTACGAGCAGTACTTC.

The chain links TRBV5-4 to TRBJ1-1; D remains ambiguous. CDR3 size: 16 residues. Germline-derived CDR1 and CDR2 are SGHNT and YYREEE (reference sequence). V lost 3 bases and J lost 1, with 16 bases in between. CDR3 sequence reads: CASSSRPRSRNTEAFF. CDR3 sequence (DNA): TGTGCCAGCAGCTCCCGCCCCCGGTCTAGGAACACTGAAGCTTTCTTT.

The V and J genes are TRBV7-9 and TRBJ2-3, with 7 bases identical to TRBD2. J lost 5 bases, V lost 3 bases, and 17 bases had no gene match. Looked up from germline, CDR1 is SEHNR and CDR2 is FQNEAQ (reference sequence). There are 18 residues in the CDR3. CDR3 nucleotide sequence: TGTGCCAGCAGCTTCGGTTTCTTAGGGCGGGAGAGGGTAGATACGCAGTATTTT. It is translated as CASSFGFLGRERVDTQYF. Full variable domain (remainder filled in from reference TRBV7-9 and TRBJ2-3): DTGVSQNPRHKITKRGQNVTFRCDPISEHNRLYWYRQTLGQGPEFLTYFQNEAQLEKSRLLSDRFSAERPKGSFSTLEIQRTEQGDSAMYLCASSFGFLGRERVDTQYFGPGTRLTVL.

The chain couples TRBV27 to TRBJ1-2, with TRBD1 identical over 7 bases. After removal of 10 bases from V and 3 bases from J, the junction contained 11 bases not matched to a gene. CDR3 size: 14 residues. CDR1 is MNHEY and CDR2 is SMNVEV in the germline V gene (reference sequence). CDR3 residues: CANPIEGADYGYTF. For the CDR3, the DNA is TGTGCCAACCCTATTGAGGGGGCAGACTATGGCTACACCTTC.

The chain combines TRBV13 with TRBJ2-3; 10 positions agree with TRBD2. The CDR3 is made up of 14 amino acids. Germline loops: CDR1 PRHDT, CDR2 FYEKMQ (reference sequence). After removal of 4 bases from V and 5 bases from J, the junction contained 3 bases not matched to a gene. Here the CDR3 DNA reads TGTGCCAGCAGCTCTAGGACTAGCGGAGATACGCAGTATTTT. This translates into CASSSRTSGDTQYF.

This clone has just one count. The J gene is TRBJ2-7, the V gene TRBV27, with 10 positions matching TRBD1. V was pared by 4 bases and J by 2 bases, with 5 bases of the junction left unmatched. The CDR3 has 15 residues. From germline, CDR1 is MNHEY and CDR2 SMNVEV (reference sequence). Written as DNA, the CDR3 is TGTGCCAGCAGTTGCCGGGACAGGGGTACCTACGAGCAGTACTTC. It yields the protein CASSCRDRGTYEQYF.

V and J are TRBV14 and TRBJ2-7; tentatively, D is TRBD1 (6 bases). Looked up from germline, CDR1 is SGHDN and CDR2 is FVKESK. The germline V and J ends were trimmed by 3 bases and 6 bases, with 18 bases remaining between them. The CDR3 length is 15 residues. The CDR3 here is CASSHPTGTSGEQYF. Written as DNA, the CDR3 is TGTGCCAGCAGCCACCCGACAGGTACGTCGGGCGAGCAGTACTTC.

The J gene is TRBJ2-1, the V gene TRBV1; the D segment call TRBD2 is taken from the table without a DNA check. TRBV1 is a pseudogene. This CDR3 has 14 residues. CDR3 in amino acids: CTSNPSGRPNEQFF. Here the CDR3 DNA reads TGCACCAGCAACCCTAGCGGGAGGCCCAATGAGCAGTTCTTC.

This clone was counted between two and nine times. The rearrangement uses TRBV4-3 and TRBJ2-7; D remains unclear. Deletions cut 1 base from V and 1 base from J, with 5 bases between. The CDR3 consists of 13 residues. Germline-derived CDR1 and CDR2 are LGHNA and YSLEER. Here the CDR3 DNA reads TGCGCCAGCAGCCAAGGGCCTTCCTACGAGCAGTACTTC. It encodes CASSQGPSYEQYF.

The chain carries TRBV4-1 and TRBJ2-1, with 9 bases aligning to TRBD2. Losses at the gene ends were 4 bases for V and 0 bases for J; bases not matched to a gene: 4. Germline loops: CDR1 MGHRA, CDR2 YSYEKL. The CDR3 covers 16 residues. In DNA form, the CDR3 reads TGCGCCAGCAGCCGGCTAGCGGGGAGCTCCTACAATGAGCAGTTCTTC. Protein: CASSRLAGSSYNEQFF.

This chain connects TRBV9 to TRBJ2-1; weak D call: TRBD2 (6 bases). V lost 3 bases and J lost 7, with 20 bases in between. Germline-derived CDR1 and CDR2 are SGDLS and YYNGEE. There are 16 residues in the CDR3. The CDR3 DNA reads TGTGCCAGCAGCGAGAGGGGACTCGCCAGTGGAAATGAGCAGTTCTTC. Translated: CASSERGLASGNEQFF.

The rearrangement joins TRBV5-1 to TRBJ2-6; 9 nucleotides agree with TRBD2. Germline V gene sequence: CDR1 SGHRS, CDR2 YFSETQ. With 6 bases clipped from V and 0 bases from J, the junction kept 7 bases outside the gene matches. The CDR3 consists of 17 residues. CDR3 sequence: CASTPGLASSGANVLTF. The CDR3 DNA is TGCGCCAGCACACCGGGACTAGCCTCCTCTGGGGCCAACGTCCTGACTTTC.

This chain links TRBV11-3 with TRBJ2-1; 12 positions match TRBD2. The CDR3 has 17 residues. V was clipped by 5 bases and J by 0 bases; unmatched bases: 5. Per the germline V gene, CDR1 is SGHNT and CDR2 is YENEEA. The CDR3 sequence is CASSPPTSGSSYNEQFF. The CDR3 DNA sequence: TGTGCCAGCAGCCCACCGACTAGCGGGAGCTCCTACAATGAGCAGTTCTTC.

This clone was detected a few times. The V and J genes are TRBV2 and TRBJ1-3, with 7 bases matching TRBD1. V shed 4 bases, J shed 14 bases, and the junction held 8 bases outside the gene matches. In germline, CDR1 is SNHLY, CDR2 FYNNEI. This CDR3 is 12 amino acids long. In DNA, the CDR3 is TGTGCCAGCAGTGGACAGGGTTCGGGGGTATATTTT. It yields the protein CASSGQGSGVYF.

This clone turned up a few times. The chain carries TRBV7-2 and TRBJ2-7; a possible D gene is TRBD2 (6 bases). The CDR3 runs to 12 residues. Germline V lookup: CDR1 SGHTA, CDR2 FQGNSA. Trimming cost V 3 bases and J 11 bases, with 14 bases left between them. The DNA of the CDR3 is TGTGCCAGCAGCTTGCGGACTGGGGAGGAGTACTTC. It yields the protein CASSLRTGEEYF.

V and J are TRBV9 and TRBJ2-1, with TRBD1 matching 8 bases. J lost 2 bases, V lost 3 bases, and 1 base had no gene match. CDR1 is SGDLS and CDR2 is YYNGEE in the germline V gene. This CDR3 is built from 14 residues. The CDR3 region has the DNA TGTGCCAGCAGCGAGACAGGGGCCTACAATGAGCAGTTCTTC. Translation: CASSETGAYNEQFF.

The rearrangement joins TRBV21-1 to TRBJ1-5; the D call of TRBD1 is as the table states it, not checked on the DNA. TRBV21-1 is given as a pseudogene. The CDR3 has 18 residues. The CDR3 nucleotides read TGTGCCAGCAGCAAAGGGGGGATCCGGGACAGGGAGAGTCAGCCCCAGCATTTT. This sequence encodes CASSKGGIRDRESQPQHF.